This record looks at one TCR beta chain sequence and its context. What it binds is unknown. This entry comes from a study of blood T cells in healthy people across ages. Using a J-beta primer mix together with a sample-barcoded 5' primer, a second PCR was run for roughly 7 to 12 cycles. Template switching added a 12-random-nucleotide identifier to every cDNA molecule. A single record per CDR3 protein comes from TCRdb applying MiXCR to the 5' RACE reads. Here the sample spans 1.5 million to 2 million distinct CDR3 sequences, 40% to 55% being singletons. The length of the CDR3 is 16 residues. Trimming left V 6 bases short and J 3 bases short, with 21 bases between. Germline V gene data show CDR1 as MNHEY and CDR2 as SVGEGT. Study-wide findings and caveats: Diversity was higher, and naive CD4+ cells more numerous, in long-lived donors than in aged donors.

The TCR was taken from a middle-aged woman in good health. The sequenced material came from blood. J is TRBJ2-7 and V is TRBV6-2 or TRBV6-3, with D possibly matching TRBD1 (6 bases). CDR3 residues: CASRGNVDSISYEQYF. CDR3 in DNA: TGTGCCAGCAGGGGAAATGTGGACAGTATTAGCTACGAGCAGTACTTC.